These 29 T cell receptor beta chains were all obtained from the same sample, sequenced in a study of T-cell reconstitution after alpha-beta-depleted transplantation in children. The TCRbeta library was prepared with unique molecular identifiers. In TCRdb, the PCR reads were re-called with MiXCR into one record per CDR3 protein. The table lists about 78,000 distinct CDR3 sequences, 11% to 15% of them singletons. The material was PBMCs, mostly from graft donor cells, obtained 180 days after TCRalphabeta/CD19-depleted stem cell transplant. These receptor sequences come from a male patient between 2 and 15 years old who had a stem cell transplant for acute lymphoblastic leukemia, so the T cells may come from the graft donor.

This clonotype was observed at least ten times. The chain's CDR3 is CASSIIGTGIDEQYF. For the CDR3, the DNA is TGTGCCAGTAGTATAATCGGGACAGGGATCGACGAGCAGTACTTC. V usage is TRBV19 and J usage is TRBJ2-7, with 9 nucleotides matching TRBD1. The CDR3 extends over 15 amino acids. Germline V gives CDR1 LNHDA, CDR2 SQIVND (reference sequence). Trimming removed 2 bases from V and 5 bases from J; junction bases left unmatched: 7.

V usage is TRBV11-2 and J usage is TRBJ2-3; TRBD1 matches at 7 bases. Germline values: CDR1 SGHAT, CDR2 FQNNGV. Trimming removed 4 bases from V and 5 bases from J; junction bases left unmatched: 18. This CDR3 has 18 residues. The DNA for the CDR3 is TGTGCCAGCAGCTCCGTAAAACCGAGGGGGCTCCCTAGAGATACGCAGTATTTT. Translating it yields CASSSVKPRGLPRDTQYF.

The CDR3 DNA follows: TGCAGTGCTAGTAGGGACGACGGCTACGAGCAGTACTTC. This encodes CSASRDDGYEQYF. The V call is TRBV20-1, the J call TRBJ2-7, with D possibly being TRBD1 or TRBD2 (5 bases each). Per germline, CDR1 DFQATT and CDR2 SNEGSKA (reference sequence). The ends were cut back, 3 bases at V and 3 bases at J, with 12 bases in the middle. This CDR3 contains 13 residues.

The chain has TRBV6-2 or TRBV6-3 and TRBJ1-1; D may be TRBD1 (5 bases). The CDR3 extends over 14 amino acids. Germline V gene sequence: CDR1 MNHEY, CDR2 SVGEGT. V lost 1 base and J lost 3, with 9 bases in between. CDR3 sequence (DNA): TGTGCCAGCAGTTACTTGGGACGGTACACTGAAGCTTTCTTT. As protein: CASSYLGRYTEAFF.

This clonotype turned up a few times. V is TRBV5-1 and J is TRBJ2-5; D possibly corresponds to TRBD1 (7 bases). Germline CDR1 reads SGHRS; CDR2 reads YFSETQ. There are 17 residues in the CDR3. V lost 4 bases to trimming and J lost 1 base, with 20 bases between them. The CDR3 sequence is CASSPDPQGGPQETQYF. The CDR3 nucleotides are TGCGCCAGCAGCCCAGACCCCCAGGGGGGACCCCAAGAGACCCAGTACTTC. Together with reference TRBV5-1 and TRBJ2-5, the CDR3 gives the full variable domain: KAGVTQTPRYLIKTRGQQVTLSCSPISGHRSVSWYQQTPGQGLQFLFEYFSETQRNKGNFPGRFSGRQFSNSRSEMNVSTLELGDSALYLCASSPDPQGGPQETQYFGPGTRLLVL.

This clonotype was seen ten or more times. J is TRBJ1-5 and V is TRBV6-5; D is uncertain. Per the germline V gene, CDR1 is MNHEY and CDR2 is SVGAGI. This CDR3 region has 14 residues. V lost 6 bases and J lost 4, with 13 bases in between. The CDR3 region is CASSLGVTNQPQHF. CDR3 sequence (DNA): TGTGCCAGCAGCCTCGGAGTCACTAATCAGCCCCAGCATTTT.

V and J are TRBV7-6 and TRBJ1-2; perhaps TRBD1 as D (6 bases). CDR1 and CDR2 from the germline V gene are SGHVS and FNYEAQ. CDR3 size: 15 residues. V lost 1 base and J 4 bases, leaving 13 bases between the germline ends. The CDR3 reads CASSLGSRGGYGYTF. In DNA form, the CDR3 reads TGTGCCAGCAGCTTAGGATCCAGGGGCGGCTATGGCTACACCTTC.

The chain has TRBV6-2 or TRBV6-3 and TRBJ1-2; D is ambiguous. The CDR3 totals 14 residues. V lost 8 bases to trimming and J lost 5 bases, with 18 bases between them. Germline loops: CDR1 MNHEY, CDR2 SVGEGT. CDR3 residues: CASGSQLEFYGYTF. The CDR3 nucleotides read TGTGCCAGCGGTAGCCAACTCGAATTTTATGGCTACACCTTC.

This clonotype showed up just a few times. The gene calls are TRBV6-5 and TRBJ1-2; no clear D. This CDR3 spans 13 amino acids. Germline V gives CDR1 MNHEY, CDR2 SVGAGI. V dropped 4 bases and J dropped 1 base, with 7 bases sitting between them. CDR3 sequence reads: CASSFNLNYGYTF. The CDR3 DNA sequence: TGTGCCAGCAGTTTTAATCTTAACTATGGCTACACCTTC.

The chain employs TRBV5-1 and TRBJ2-1; TRBD2 matches at 9 bases. After removal of 4 bases from V and 2 bases from J, the junction contained 4 bases not matched to a gene. The CDR3 runs to 15 residues. The germline V gene has CDR1 SGHRS and CDR2 YFSETQ. CDR3 loop: CASSEAGGPYNEQFF. The CDR3 DNA is TGCGCCAGCAGCGAAGCGGGGGGACCCTACAATGAGCAGTTCTTC.

Only a few counts were recorded for this clonotype. The gene calls are TRBV7-2 and TRBJ2-7, with TRBD2 matching over 7 bases. Germline V lookup: CDR1 SGHTA, CDR2 FQGNSA. V gave up 1 base and J gave up 5 bases; unmatched junction bases: 5. The CDR3 is 14 residues long. The CDR3 here is CASSLGGGWNEQYF. Here the CDR3 DNA reads TGTGCCAGCAGCTTAGGGGGAGGGTGGAACGAGCAGTACTTC.

To note about this clonotype: A junction boundary mismatches the germline segment, possibly from a read error. This chain connects TRBV12-3 or TRBV12-4 to TRBJ2-2; 13 nucleotides agree with TRBD2. CDR3 length equals 15 residues. Here the CDR3 reads CASTITSGRVGEPFF. CDR3 nucleotides: TGTGCCAGCACCATTACTAGCGGGAGGGTCGGGGAGCCGTTTTTT.

This clonotype was seen ten or more times. The chain carries TRBV20-1 and TRBJ1-2; D is possibly TRBD1 (6 bases). V was trimmed by 3 bases and J by 8 bases, leaving 13 bases between them. Germline values: CDR1 DFQATT, CDR2 SNEGSKA (reference sequence). The CDR3 spans 12 residues. The CDR3 nucleotides read TGCAGTGCTAGGGGGCAGGGGTTAGGCTACACCTTC. Translating it yields CSARGQGLGYTF.

In regard to this clonotype: Its ends do not fully match the called genes, so a read error is possible. The DNA of the CDR3 is TGTGCCAGCAGCTACGGGAGCGGGGGCACAGATAAGCAGTATTTT. It yields the protein CASSYGSGGTDKQYF. The chain joins TRBV9 to TRBJ2-3; TRBD2 matches 8 bases. CDR3 length equals 15 residues. Germline V gene lookup returns CDR1 SGDLS and CDR2 YYNGEE. Drawing the rest from reference TRBV9 and TRBJ2-3, the complete variable domain is DSGVTQTPKHLITATGQRVTLRCSPRSGDLSVYWYQQSLDQGLQFLIQYYNGEERAKGNILERFSAQQFPDLHSELNLSSLELGDSALYFCASSYGSGGTDKQYFGPGTRLTVL.

This clonotype was found a few times. The chain couples TRBV12-3 or TRBV12-4 to TRBJ2-1; D ambiguous. The CDR3 is 16 amino acids. The V end was cut by 7 bases, the J end by 0 bases, with 16 bases between. In DNA, the CDR3 is TGTGCCAGCACCGCACGGACGTCGAGCTCCTACAATGAGCAGTTCTTC. It is translated as CASTARTSSSYNEQFF.

The CDR3 is CSATFGVQETQYF. The CDR3 region has the DNA TGCAGTGCTACCTTTGGGGTCCAAGAGACCCAGTACTTC. This rearrangement joins TRBV20-1 to TRBJ2-5; D remains unclear. V gave up 4 bases and J gave up 1 base, with 10 bases separating them. Germline V gives CDR1 DFQATT, CDR2 SNEGSKA (reference sequence). This CDR3 spans 13 amino acids.

The rearrangement joins TRBV7-2 to TRBJ2-6; TRBD2 might be the D (6 bases). Germline CDR1 is SGHTA and CDR2 is FQGNSA. The CDR3 spans 17 residues. With 5 bases removed from V and 0 bases from J, the gap between germline ends came to 14 bases. CDR3 sequence reads: CASSLRTGVSGANVLTF. For the CDR3, the DNA is TGTGCCAGCAGCCTCCGGACGGGAGTCTCTGGGGCCAACGTCCTGACTTTC.

This clonotype was counted only a few times. The chain combines TRBV12-5 with TRBJ2-5; 15 nucleotides match TRBD2. CDR3 length: 16 amino acids. The V segment lost 6 bases and the J segment 1 base; nucleotides outside the gene matches: 3. CDR1 and CDR2 from the germline V gene are LGHNT and FRNRAP. This CDR3 is CASGRGLAGGQETQYF. In DNA, the CDR3 is TGTGCTAGTGGACGGGGACTAGCGGGGGGCCAAGAGACCCAGTACTTC.

J is TRBJ1-5 and V is TRBV7-9; 11 bases line up with TRBD1. The V segment lost 3 bases and the J segment 1 base; nucleotides outside the gene matches: 5. The CDR3 length is 17 residues. Germline V gene sequence: CDR1 SEHNR, CDR2 FQNEAQ (reference sequence). The CDR3 DNA follows: TGTGCCAGCAGCTTGGGACAGGGGGAGGTGAGCAATCAGCCCCAGCATTTT. Translation gives CASSLGQGEVSNQPQHF.

This clonotype was recorded at least ten times. The rearrangement uses TRBV20-1 and TRBJ2-1; D gene unclear. CDR3 length: 12 residues. The V end was cut by 6 bases, the J end by 5 bases, with 11 bases between. The V gene's germline CDR1 is DFQATT and CDR2 SNEGSKA (reference sequence). CDR3 amino acids: CSALTLHNEQFF. For the CDR3, the DNA is TGCAGTGCCCTGACACTTCACAATGAGCAGTTCTTC.

V usage is TRBV20-1 and J usage is TRBJ2-2, with no clear D. The CDR3 totals 13 residues. Germline-derived CDR1 and CDR2 are DFQATT and SNEGSKA (reference sequence). Trimming removed 3 bases at V and 3 bases at J, with 8 bases between. DNA of the CDR3: TGCAGTGCTAGCCCCCCTTACACCGGGGAGCTGTTTTTT. Residues: CSASPPYTGELFF.

This clonotype is medium-sized (0.01 to 0.1%) in the sample. The V call is TRBV27, the J call TRBJ1-5; perhaps TRBD1 as D (6 bases). The CDR3 spans 16 residues. Trimming left V 2 bases short and J 3 bases short, with 14 bases between. The germline gives CDR1 MNHEY, CDR2 SMNVEV (reference sequence). In nucleotides, the CDR3 is TGTGCCAGCAGTTTACTCTCAGGGGCCCTCAATCAGCCCCAGCATTTT. It specifies CASSLLSGALNQPQHF.

Many counts were recorded for this clonotype. V gene TRBV2 combines with J gene TRBJ1-6; D call uncertain. CDR3 length: 14 amino acids. V was cut by 8 bases and J by 2 bases, with 10 bases left in between. Germline V CDR1 and CDR2: SNHLY, FYNNEI. CDR3 residues: CASAAGPYNSPLHF. Written as DNA, the CDR3 is TGTGCCAGCGCTGCAGGCCCCTATAATTCACCCCTCCACTTT.

This chain joins TRBV19 and TRBJ1-1; D gene ambiguous. CDR3 length: 11 amino acids. Germline V gene sequence: CDR1 LNHDA, CDR2 SQIVND (reference sequence). V was clipped by 5 bases and J by 5 bases, with 6 bases between them. CDR3 sequence reads: CASSLRTEAFF. The CDR3 DNA reads TGTGCCAGTAGTCTGAGGACTGAAGCTTTCTTT. Using reference TRBV19 and TRBJ1-1 for the parts outside the CDR3, the full variable domain is DGGITQSPKYLFRKEGQNVTLSCEQNLNHDAMYWYRQDPGQGLRLIYYSQIVNDFQKGDIAEGYSVSREKKESFPLTVTSAQKNPTAFYLCASSLRTEAFFGQGTRLTVV.

This rearrangement joins TRBV10-3 to TRBJ1-4; 7 bases agree with TRBD1. CDR1 ENHRY and CDR2 SYGVKD come from the germline V gene. The trim removed 6 bases at V and 1 base at J, leaving 2 bases unmatched. The CDR3 has 14 amino acids. The CDR3 is CAIRRGQTNEKLFF. The CDR3 bases are TGTGCCATCAGGAGGGGGCAAACTAATGAAAAACTGTTTTTT.

A few counts support this clonotype. The CDR3 nucleotides are TGTGCCACCAGTCAAACTAGCGGGAGGCGCACAGATACGCAGTATTTT. This gives the protein CATSQTSGRRTDTQYF. The V call is TRBV24-1, the J call TRBJ2-3, with 12 positions matching TRBD2. This CDR3 has 16 amino acids. Trimming took 6 bases from V and 1 from J; bases not matched to a gene: 4. The germline V gene encodes CDR1 KGHDR and CDR2 SFDVKD.

The rearrangement uses TRBV7-3 and TRBJ2-3, with 10 bases matching TRBD2. The CDR3 is made up of 16 amino acids. J gave up 5 bases and V 3 bases, and 8 bases lay outside the gene matches. Germline-derived CDR1 and CDR2 are SGHTA and FQGTGA. The CDR3 DNA is TGTGCCAGCAGCTTGGGGATAGCGGGAGGTATAGATACGCAGTATTTT. It codes for CASSLGIAGGIDTQYF.

This chain links TRBV29-1 with TRBJ1-2, with TRBD1 identical over 7 bases. The CDR3 contains 13 residues. The trim removed 8 bases at V and 2 bases at J, leaving 8 bases unmatched. Germline CDR1 SQVTM, CDR2 ANQGSEA. The CDR3 nucleotides read TGCAGCTTCTGGGACAGTTTAAACTATGGCTACACCTTC. Encoded protein: CSFWDSLNYGYTF. The full variable domain, completed using reference TRBV29-1 and TRBJ1-2, is SAVISQKPSRDICQRGTSLTIQCQVDSQVTMMFWYRQQPGQSLTLIATANQGSEATYESGFVIDKFPISRPNLTFSTLTVSNMSPEDSSIYLCSFWDSLNYGYTFGSGTRLTVV.

This clonotype occurred many times. The gene calls are TRBV7-2 and TRBJ2-5; tentatively, D is TRBD2 (6 bases). V lost 3 bases and J 4 bases, leaving 15 bases between the germline ends. Germline V gene lookup returns CDR1 SGHTA and CDR2 FQGNSA. The CDR3 is 15 residues long. Written as DNA, the CDR3 is TGTGCCAGCAGCTTTTCGGGGGAGGTACTAGAGACCCAGTACTTC. Translated: CASSFSGEVLETQYF.